The 28 T cell receptor beta chains listed next were all sequenced from one sample in a study of CD8 T cells in Susac syndrome. Reverse transcription used roughly 0.45 to 1 ug RNA and random hexamers. One entry per CDR3 protein, called by TCRdb with MiXCR from the immunoSEQ multiplex PCR reads. The profile covers 100,000 to 150,000 distinct CDR3 sequences, with about 95% appearing a single time and around 0.12% taken by the ten largest. The material sequenced was CD4+ T cells from PBMCs. Every receptor here comes from a human donor in good health.

The chain links TRBV7-2 to TRBJ2-1, with no clear D. The CDR3 spans 12 residues. Germline CDR1 and CDR2: SGHTA and FQGNSA. V gave up 1 base and J gave up 5 bases, with 3 bases separating them. The CDR3, as DNA: TGTGCCAGCAGCTTAGACCACAATGAGCAGTTCTTC. This encodes CASSLDHNEQFF.

The chain recombines TRBV9 with TRBJ2-5; 7 nucleotides align to TRBD2. Per germline, CDR1 SGDLS and CDR2 YYNGEE. V lost 1 base, J lost 3 bases, and 3 bases stayed unmatched. The CDR3 is 14 residues long. The CDR3 sequence: CASSVSGVEETQYF. The CDR3 DNA is TGTGCCAGCAGCGTAAGCGGGGTTGAAGAGACCCAGTACTTC. The full variable domain, in which reference TRBV9 and TRBJ2-5 provide the parts outside the CDR3, is DSGVTQTPKHLITATGQRVTLRCSPRSGDLSVYWYQQSLDQGLQFLIQYYNGEERAKGNILERFSAQQFPDLHSELNLSSLELGDSALYFCASSVSGVEETQYFGPGTRLLVL.

The chain has TRBV14 and TRBJ2-7; 7 bases fit TRBD2. The CDR3 loop spans 14 amino acids. V shed 0 bases and J 3 bases; nucleotides not matched to a gene: 2. In germline, CDR1 is SGHDN, CDR2 FVKESK. CDR3 bases: TGTGCCAGCAGCCAAGAGGGGGACTACTACGAGCAGTACTTC. This gives the protein CASSQEGDYYEQYF. Full variable domain (outside the CDR3, taken from reference TRBV14 and TRBJ2-7): EAGVTQFPSHSVIEKGQTVTLRCDPISGHDNLYWYRRVMGKEIKFLLHFVKESKQDESGMPNNRFLAERTGGTYSTLKVQPAELEDSGVYFCASSQEGDYYEQYFGPGTRLTVT.

The chain couples TRBV9 to TRBJ2-5; D is possibly TRBD1 (6 bases). This CDR3 region has 14 residues. V dropped 0 bases and J dropped 0 bases, with 6 bases sitting between them. Germline V gives CDR1 SGDLS, CDR2 YYNGEE. The CDR3 loop is CASSVAGDQETQYF. The CDR3 nucleotides are TGTGCCAGCAGCGTAGCAGGGGACCAAGAGACCCAGTACTTC. Full variable domain (missing parts from reference TRBV9 and TRBJ2-5): DSGVTQTPKHLITATGQRVTLRCSPRSGDLSVYWYQQSLDQGLQFLIQYYNGEERAKGNILERFSAQQFPDLHSELNLSSLELGDSALYFCASSVAGDQETQYFGPGTRLLVL.

V usage is TRBV28 and J usage is TRBJ2-2; no reliable D call. Trimming cost V 4 bases and J 3 bases, with 9 bases left between them. The CDR3 length is 14 residues. Looked up from germline, CDR1 is MDHEN and CDR2 is SYDVKM. Here the CDR3 reads CASSSPGYTGELFF. CDR3 nucleotides: TGTGCCAGCAGTTCCCCGGGTTACACCGGGGAGCTGTTTTTT.

This CDR3 is CSVEVRGRIYGYTF. The CDR3 nucleotides read TGCAGCGTTGAAGTCAGGGGGCGTATCTATGGCTACACCTTC. This sequence joins TRBV29-1 and TRBJ1-2; the match to TRBD1 covers 8 bases. Germline lookup yields CDR1 SQVTM and CDR2 ANQGSEA. With 1 base clipped from V and 4 bases from J, the junction kept 5 bases outside the gene matches. CDR3 length: 14 residues.

A single count supports this clonotype. J is TRBJ2-6 and V is TRBV20-1, with 7 bases that match TRBD1. CDR1 is DFQATT and CDR2 is SNEGSKA in the germline V gene (reference sequence). V gave up 3 bases and J gave up 0 bases; unmatched junction bases: 8. The CDR3 sequence is 17 residues long. DNA of the CDR3: TGCAGTGCTAGTTCTAGGGGGCGATTCTCTGGGGCCAACGTCCTGACTTTC. Translated: CSASSRGRFSGANVLTF.

The chain uses TRBV5-6 and TRBJ2-5; D possibly corresponds to TRBD1 (5 bases). Germline CDR1 and CDR2: SGHDT and YYEEEE. V lost 1 base, J lost 4 bases, and 23 bases lay in between. The CDR3 loop spans 18 amino acids. CDR3 sequence: CASSLQAGPTPDRETQYF. As DNA, the CDR3 is TGTGCCAGCAGCTTGCAGGCAGGGCCCACTCCGGATCGAGAGACCCAGTACTTC.

The chain combines TRBV2 with TRBJ1-1, with TRBD1 identical over 8 bases. Germline V CDR1 and CDR2: SNHLY, FYNNEI. CDR3 length: 12 amino acids. With V trimmed by 8 bases and J by 3 bases, 2 bases remained unmatched. The CDR3 nucleotides read TGTGCCAGCGGCAGGGGGCACACTGAAGCTTTCTTT. Encoded protein: CASGRGHTEAFF.

The V and J genes are TRBV27 and TRBJ2-5; 13 nucleotides align to TRBD2. The CDR3 has 17 amino acids. CDR1 MNHEY and CDR2 SMNVEV come from the germline V gene (reference sequence). Losses at the gene ends were 1 base for V and 5 bases for J; bases not matched to a gene: 7. The CDR3 spells CASSLLTSGRFVETQYF. In nucleotides, the CDR3 is TGTGCCAGCAGTTTATTGACTAGCGGGAGGTTCGTTGAGACCCAGTACTTC.

The genes are TRBV7-9 and TRBJ2-7; D uncertain. Trimming left V 0 bases short and J 9 bases short, with 9 bases between. The CDR3 loop spans 12 amino acids. Germline V CDR1 and CDR2: SEHNR, FQNEAQ (reference sequence). The CDR3 DNA reads TGTGCCAGCAGCTTAGCCACCCTCGGGCAGTACTTC. Translation gives CASSLATLGQYF.

This chain joins TRBV6-5 and TRBJ2-7; 10 nucleotides agree with TRBD2. This CDR3 has 14 amino acids. Per germline, CDR1 MNHEY and CDR2 SVGAGI. The J segment lost 2 bases and the V segment lost 7 bases, leaving 5 bases of the junction unmatched. The CDR3 here is CASTRTSGPYEQYF. In DNA form, the CDR3 reads TGTGCCAGCACCCGGACTAGCGGTCCCTACGAGCAGTACTTC.

The chain recombines TRBV3-1 with TRBJ1-2; D is ambiguous. CDR1 and CDR2 from the germline V gene are LGHDT and YNNKEL (reference sequence). The CDR3 sequence is 11 residues long. V lost 2 bases to trimming and J lost 8 bases, with 6 bases between them. In DNA form, the CDR3 reads TGTGCCAGCAGCCAACTAGGCGGCTACACCTTC. Protein product: CASSQLGGYTF.

The genes are TRBV7-9 and TRBJ2-1, with 8 bases fitting TRBD1. Trimming removed 5 bases from V and 2 bases from J; junction bases left unmatched: 8. Germline V gene data show CDR1 as SEHNR and CDR2 as FQNEAQ (reference sequence). The CDR3 runs 16 residues. The CDR3 reads CASSANGQGPYNEQFF. In nucleotides, the CDR3 is TGTGCCAGCAGCGCTAATGGACAGGGACCCTACAATGAGCAGTTCTTC.

The rearrangement uses TRBV4-2 and TRBJ2-3, with D perhaps given as TRBD1 or TRBD2 (6 bases each). The V and J ends lost 4 bases and 4 bases respectively, with 18 bases between them. CDR1 is LGHNA and CDR2 is YNFKEQ in the germline V gene. The CDR3 has 16 residues. CDR3 DNA sequence: TGTGCCAGCAGCCGCTTTGATGGGGGGCGCCCAGATACGCAGTATTTT. Encoded protein: CASSRFDGGRPDTQYF.

The chain links TRBV29-1 to TRBJ2-3, with TRBD2 identical over 7 bases. Germline CDR1 reads SQVTM; CDR2 reads ANQGSEA. The CDR3 contains 12 residues. J was trimmed by 4 bases and V by 8 bases; bases with no gene match: 6. The CDR3 DNA sequence: TGCAGCATCCAGGGAGGGGCAGATACGCAGTATTTT. It is translated as CSIQGGADTQYF.

This chain connects TRBV11-1 to TRBJ2-7; 12 nucleotides align to TRBD2. Germline V gene lookup returns CDR1 SGHAT and CDR2 FQDESV (reference sequence). The CDR3 runs 14 residues. V was pared by 5 bases and J by 4 bases, with 3 bases of the junction left unmatched. As DNA, the CDR3 is TGTGCCAGCAGCCGACTAGCGGGAGAGTACGAGCAGTACTTC. Its protein product is CASSRLAGEYEQYF.

The sample holds one count of this clonotype. The CDR3 reads CASSLVAGVVYEQYF. The DNA for the CDR3 is TGTGCCAGCAGCTTAGTGGCGGGAGTGGTGTACGAGCAGTACTTC. The V gene is TRBV7-9, the J gene TRBJ2-7; 7 nucleotides align to TRBD2. The CDR3 has 15 residues. In germline, CDR1 is SEHNR, CDR2 FQNEAQ (reference sequence). V lost 1 base and J lost 4; bases outside the gene matches: 7.

The chain carries TRBV3-1 and TRBJ2-4; 10 bases are a match to TRBD2. The CDR3 is 13 amino acids. The V gene's germline CDR1 is LGHDT and CDR2 YNNKEL (reference sequence). Trimming cost V 4 bases and J 12 bases; bases outside gene matches: 6. The CDR3 DNA reads TGTGCCAGCAGCCCGCGGACTAGCGGCACTCAGTACTTC. This translates into CASSPRTSGTQYF.

V usage is TRBV5-1 and J usage is TRBJ2-3; TRBD2 might be the D (6 bases). The CDR3 has 15 amino acids. Germline V gives CDR1 SGHRS, CDR2 YFSETQ. Trimming took off 4 bases at V and 2 bases at J, with 14 bases between the two ends. The CDR3 is CASSMGGGYTDTQYF. The DNA for the CDR3 is TGCGCCAGCAGCATGGGCGGAGGGTACACAGATACGCAGTATTTT.

The chain links TRBV5-1 to TRBJ2-4, with 10 bases matching TRBD2. This CDR3 region has 14 residues. Germline values: CDR1 SGHRS, CDR2 YFSETQ. J lost 8 bases, V lost 4 bases, and 6 bases had no gene match. The CDR3 region has the DNA TGCGCCAGCAGCGCCAGCGGGAGGGTGGACATTCAGTACTTC. This translates into CASSASGRVDIQYF.

This clonotype was detected only once. CDR3 in amino acids: CSARLSASIETQYF. DNA for the CDR3: TGCAGTGCTAGACTCAGCGCGTCCATAGAGACCCAGTACTTC. The rearrangement links TRBV20-1 to TRBJ2-5; D call uncertain. Germline V lookup: CDR1 DFQATT, CDR2 SNEGSKA (reference sequence). This CDR3 comprises 14 residues. Trimming shortened V by 2 bases and J by 4 bases, and 14 bases separated the two germline ends.

The J gene is TRBJ2-1, the V gene TRBV2; no clear D gene. V was cut by 10 bases and J by 10 bases, with 17 bases left in between. Germline loops: CDR1 SNHLY, CDR2 FYNNEI. The CDR3 has 12 amino acids. The CDR3 loop reads CATQELGREQFF. DNA of the CDR3: TGTGCCACTCAGGAGTTGGGTCGGGAGCAGTTCTTC.

CDR3 sequence (DNA): TGCAGTGCCAAAAAGGAGACGGGACTTTCGAGCAATCAGCCCCAGCATTTT. Protein: CSAKKETGLSSNQPQHF. The chain combines TRBV20-1 with TRBJ1-5; weak D call: TRBD1 (5 bases). V was trimmed by 6 bases and J by 1 base, leaving 22 bases between them. Germline CDR1 DFQATT, CDR2 SNEGSKA (reference sequence). The CDR3 sequence is 17 residues long.

V and J are TRBV18 and TRBJ2-7; maybe TRBD1 (5 bases). This CDR3 has 16 amino acids. Germline CDR1 is KGHSH and CDR2 is LQKENI. V lost 1 base and J 2 bases, leaving 15 bases between the germline ends. The CDR3 region is CASSPLPGKSTYEQYF. The CDR3 nucleotides are TGTGCCAGCTCACCACTACCAGGGAAGAGCACCTACGAGCAGTACTTC.

V usage is TRBV5-1 and J usage is TRBJ2-2, with TRBD1 as a possible D gene (6 bases). Germline V gene lookup returns CDR1 SGHRS and CDR2 YFSETQ. This CDR3 is built from 15 residues. V lost 6 bases and J lost 0, with 12 bases in between. The CDR3 DNA reads TGCGCCAGCAACATTGGACAGACGAACACCGGGGAGCTGTTTTTT. Residues: CASNIGQTNTGELFF.

This rearrangement joins TRBV6-5 to TRBJ2-5; D not resolved. CDR3 length: 13 amino acids. CDR1 MNHEY and CDR2 SVGAGI come from the germline V gene. V gave up 5 bases and J gave up 5 bases, with 12 bases separating them. CDR3 amino acids: CASSLRGVETQYF. The CDR3 nucleotides are TGTGCCAGCAGTCTCCGTGGCGTGGAGACCCAGTACTTC.

This chain links TRBV29-1 with TRBJ2-1; the match to TRBD2 covers 7 bases. This CDR3 comprises 16 residues. J gave up 4 bases and V 3 bases, and 12 bases lay outside the gene matches. Germline V gives CDR1 SQVTM, CDR2 ANQGSEA. The CDR3 protein is CSVDLSRGSLYNEQFF. The CDR3 nucleotides read TGCAGCGTTGATCTCTCCCGCGGGAGTTTGTACAATGAGCAGTTCTTC.